What follows is one TCR beta chain and its context. The data belong to a study of blood T cell repertoires in COVID-19. The wider study: Acute and convalescent COVID-19 samples came from the United States, Italy and Spain. T cells, B-cell-depleted T cells, or PBMCs provided the cDNA or gDNA that served as material.

Study processing details: Amplification of reference gene primers provided the estimated nucleated cell counts. The data were produced by immunoSEQ multiplex PCR, yet TCRdb's version contains in-frame clones alone and is incomplete. V, J and clone size are taken as reported in that table, and D and trimming were inferred from the DNA itself. The sample records 55,000 to 75,000 clones, about 86% being singletons. The Seattle site enrolled patients during active infection and followed them longitudinally. Sequenced material: peripheral blood. The TCR comes from a man older than 75 with COVID-19, enrolled during active disease.

The CDR3 DNA sequence: TGTGCCAGCAGCTCACAGGGGAGGAATTCACCCCTCCACTTT. Protein: CASSSQGRNSPLHF. V usage is TRBV7-2 and J usage is TRBJ1-6; 7 bases fit TRBD1. The CDR3 covers 14 residues. The germline V gene encodes CDR1 SGHTA and CDR2 FQGNSA. The V gene end was trimmed by 4 bases and the J gene end by 7 bases; junction bases not matched to a gene: 4.